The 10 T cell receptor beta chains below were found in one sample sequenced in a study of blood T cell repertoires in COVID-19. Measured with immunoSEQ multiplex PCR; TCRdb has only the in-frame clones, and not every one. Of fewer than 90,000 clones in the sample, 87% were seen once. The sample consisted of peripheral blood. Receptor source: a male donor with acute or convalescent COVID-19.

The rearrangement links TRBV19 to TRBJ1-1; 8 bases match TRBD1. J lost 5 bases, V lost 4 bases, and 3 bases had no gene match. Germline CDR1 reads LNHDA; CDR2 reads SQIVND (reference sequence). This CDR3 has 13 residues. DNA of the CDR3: TGTGCCAGTAGTAGACAGGGGAGGACTGAAGCTTTCTTT. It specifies CASSRQGRTEAFF.

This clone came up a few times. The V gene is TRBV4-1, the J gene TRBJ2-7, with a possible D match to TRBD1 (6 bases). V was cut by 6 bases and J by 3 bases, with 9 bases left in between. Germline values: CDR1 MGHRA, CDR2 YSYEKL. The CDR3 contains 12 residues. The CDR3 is CASSLTGYEQYF. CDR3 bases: TGCGCCAGCAGTCTGACAGGCTACGAGCAGTACTTC.

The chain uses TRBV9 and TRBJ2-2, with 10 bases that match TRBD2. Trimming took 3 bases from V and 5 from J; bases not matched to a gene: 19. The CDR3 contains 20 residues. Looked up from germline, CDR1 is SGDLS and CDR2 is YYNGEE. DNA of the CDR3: TGTGCCAGCAGCGCCCCACAGGGAGGGGGGCTAGCGGGGGTTACCGGGGAGCTGTTTTTT. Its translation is CASSAPQGGGLAGVTGELFF. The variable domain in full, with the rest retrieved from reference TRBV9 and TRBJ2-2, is DSGVTQTPKHLITATGQRVTLRCSPRSGDLSVYWYQQSLDQGLQFLIQYYNGEERAKGNILERFSAQQFPDLHSELNLSSLELGDSALYFCASSAPQGGGLAGVTGELFFGEGSRLTVL.

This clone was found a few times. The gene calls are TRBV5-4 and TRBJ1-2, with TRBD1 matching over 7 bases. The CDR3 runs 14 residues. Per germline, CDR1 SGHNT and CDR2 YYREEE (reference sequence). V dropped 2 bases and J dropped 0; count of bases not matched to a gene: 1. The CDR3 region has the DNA TGTGCCAGCAGCTTAGGACAGGCTAACTATGGCTACACCTTC. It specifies CASSLGQANYGYTF.

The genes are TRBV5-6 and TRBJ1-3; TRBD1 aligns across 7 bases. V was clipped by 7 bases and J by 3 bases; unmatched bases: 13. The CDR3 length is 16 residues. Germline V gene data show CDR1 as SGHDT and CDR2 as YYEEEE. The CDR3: CASAATGTGFGNTIYF. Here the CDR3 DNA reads TGTGCCAGCGCGGCGACAGGGACCGGATTTGGAAACACCATATATTTT. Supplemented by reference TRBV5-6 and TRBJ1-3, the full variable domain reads DAGVTQSPTHLIKTRGQQVTLRCSPKSGHDTVSWYQQALGQGPQFIFQYYEEEERQRGNFPDRFSGHQFPNYSSELNVNALLLGDSALYLCASAATGTGFGNTIYFGEGSWLTVV.

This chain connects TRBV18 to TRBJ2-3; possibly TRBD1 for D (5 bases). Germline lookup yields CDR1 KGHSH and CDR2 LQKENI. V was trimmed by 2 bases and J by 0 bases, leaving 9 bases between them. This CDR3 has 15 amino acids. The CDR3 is CASSPFQGSTDTQYF. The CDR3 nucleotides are TGTGCCAGCTCACCATTTCAGGGAAGCACAGATACGCAGTATTTT.

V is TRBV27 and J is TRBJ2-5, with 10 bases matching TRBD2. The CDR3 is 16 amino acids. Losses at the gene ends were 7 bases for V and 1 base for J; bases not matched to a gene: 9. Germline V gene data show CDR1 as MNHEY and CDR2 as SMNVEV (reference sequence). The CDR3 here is CASIDLKRGGQETQYF. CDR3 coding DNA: TGTGCCAGCATTGACCTCAAGCGGGGGGGCCAAGAGACCCAGTACTTC.

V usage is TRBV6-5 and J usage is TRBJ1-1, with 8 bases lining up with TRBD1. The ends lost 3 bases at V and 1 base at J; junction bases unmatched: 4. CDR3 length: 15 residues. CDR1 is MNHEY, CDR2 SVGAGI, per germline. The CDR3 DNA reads TGTGCCAGCAGTTATTCGACAGGGGCGAACACTGAAGCTTTCTTT. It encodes CASSYSTGANTEAFF.

CDR3: CARRTGGLGYGYTF. The CDR3 coding sequence is TGTGCCAGGAGGACAGGGGGATTAGGCTATGGCTACACCTTC. V gene TRBV19 combines with J gene TRBJ1-2; 10 bases map to TRBD1. The V gene's germline CDR1 is LNHDA and CDR2 SQIVND (reference sequence). V lost 9 bases, J lost 4 bases, and 8 bases stayed unmatched. The CDR3 covers 14 residues.

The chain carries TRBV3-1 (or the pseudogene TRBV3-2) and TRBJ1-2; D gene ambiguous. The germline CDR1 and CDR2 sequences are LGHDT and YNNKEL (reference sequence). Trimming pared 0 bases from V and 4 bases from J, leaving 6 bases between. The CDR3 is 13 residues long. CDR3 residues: CASSQDFVYGYTF. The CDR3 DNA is TGTGCCAGCAGCCAAGACTTCGTCTATGGCTACACCTTC.